A selection of T cell receptor beta chains follows, all from one sample in a study of beta chain features in type 1 diabetes. Sequenced by immunoSEQ multiplex PCR; TCRdb stores in-frame clones only, minus some. The sample lists about 700,000 clones, around an eighth occurring once. The source material was naive CD4+ T cells from blood. These receptors all stem from a young man with type 1 diabetes. Both conserved end residues are part of each CDR3. The order of the fields is CDR3 protein, CDR3 DNA, V gene, clone size, J gene, D gene, CDR3 length. D genes are given only for firm matches. The listing skips clone size in some rows; elsewhere it reads once, few, many or a size class.

CDR3aa: CASSQGQGNSYEQYF
CDR3nt: TGTGCCAGCTCGCAGGGACAGGGGAACTCCTACGAGCAGTACTTC
v_gene: TRBV18
abundance: -
j_gene: TRBJ2-7
d_gene: TRBD1
len: 15

CDR3aa: CAITPGGTSSSYEQYF
CDR3nt: TGTGCCATCACCCCCGGTGGCACCTCCAGCTCCTACGAGCAGTACTTC
v_gene: TRBV10-3
abundance: once
j_gene: TRBJ2-7
d_gene: -
len: 16

CDR3aa: CASSELSQGGEQYF
CDR3nt: TGTGCCAGCAGTGAACTAAGCCAGGGGGGCGAGCAGTACTTC
v_gene: TRBV2
abundance: few
j_gene: TRBJ2-7
d_gene: -
len: 14

CDR3aa: CASSQSGGGIQETQYF
CDR3nt: TGTGCCAGCAGCCAAAGTGGCGGGGGGATACAAGAGACCCAGTACTTC
v_gene: TRBV14
abundance: -
j_gene: TRBJ2-5
d_gene: TRBD2
len: 16

CDR3aa: CASSKPGTGETQYF
CDR3nt: TGTGCCAGTAGTAAGCCCGGGACCGGAGAGACCCAGTACTTC
v_gene: TRBV19
abundance: -
j_gene: TRBJ2-5
d_gene: -
len: 14

CDR3aa: CSVGQGTNYGYTF
CDR3nt: TGCAGCGTTGGACAGGGGACCAACTATGGCTACACCTTC
v_gene: TRBV29-1
abundance: -
j_gene: TRBJ1-2
d_gene: TRBD1
len: 13

CDR3aa: CASSLLGTGQGGIEQYF
CDR3nt: TGTGCCAGCAGCTTATTAGGCACCGGACAGGGAGGGATCGAGCAGTACTTC
v_gene: TRBV7-6
abundance: -
j_gene: TRBJ2-7
d_gene: -
len: 17

CDR3aa: CATSLRGPAEAFF
CDR3nt: TGTGCCACCAGCCTACGAGGACCGGCTGAAGCTTTCTTT
v_gene: TRBV15
abundance: few
j_gene: TRBJ1-1
d_gene: -
len: 13

CDR3aa: CASSLTPQGLLYEKLFF
CDR3nt: TGTGCCAGCAGCTTAACACCCCAGGGGCTGCTTTACGAAAAACTGTTTTTT
v_gene: TRBV7-8
abundance: few
j_gene: TRBJ1-4
d_gene: -
len: 17

CDR3aa: CAISESSGTNYEQYF
CDR3nt: TGTGCCATCAGTGAGTCCTCCGGGACAAATTACGAGCAGTACTTC
v_gene: TRBV10-3
abundance: -
j_gene: TRBJ2-7
d_gene: -
len: 15

CDR3aa: CATPPSSYNEQFF
CDR3nt: TGTGCCACCCCTCCGAGCTCCTACAATGAGCAGTTCTTC
v_gene: TRBV5-4
abundance: -
j_gene: TRBJ2-1
d_gene: -
len: 13

CDR3aa: CAIRPGQGNEKLFF
CDR3nt: TGTGCCATCAGACCGGGACAGGGTAATGAAAAACTGTTTTTT
v_gene: TRBV10-3
abundance: -
j_gene: TRBJ1-4
d_gene: TRBD1
len: 14

CDR3aa: CASSLRVLAGTDTQYF
CDR3nt: TGTGCCAGCAGCTTAAGGGTCCTGGCCGGCACAGATACGCAGTATTTT
v_gene: TRBV7-2
abundance: -
j_gene: TRBJ2-3
d_gene: -
len: 16

CDR3aa: CASYTQGVNTEAFF
CDR3nt: TGTGCCAGCTACACTCAGGGGGTGAACACTGAAGCTTTCTTT
v_gene: TRBV6-6
abundance: few
j_gene: TRBJ1-1
d_gene: TRBD1
len: 14

CDR3aa: CASSRYTF
CDR3nt: TGTGCCAGCAGCCGCTACACCTTC
v_gene: TRBV7-9
abundance: -
j_gene: TRBJ1-2
d_gene: -
len: 8

CDR3aa: CASSRDSNYGYTF
CDR3nt: TGTGCCAGCAGTCGGGACAGTAACTATGGCTACACCTTC
v_gene: TRBV6-5
abundance: -
j_gene: TRBJ1-2
d_gene: TRBD1
len: 13

CDR3aa: CAWSVVDTGELFF
CDR3nt: TGTGCCTGGAGTGTAGTGGACACCGGGGAGCTGTTTTTT
v_gene: TRBV30
abundance: -
j_gene: TRBJ2-2
d_gene: -
len: 13

CDR3aa: CASSPGTGGLNEQFF
CDR3nt: TGTGCCAGCTCACCCGGGACAGGGGGCTTGAATGAGCAGTTCTTC
v_gene: TRBV18
abundance: few
j_gene: TRBJ2-1
d_gene: TRBD1
len: 15

CDR3aa: CASTSGGRISGNTIYF
CDR3nt: TGTGCCAGCACCTCTGGGGGACGGATCTCTGGAAACACCATATATTTT
v_gene: TRBV5-4
abundance: few
j_gene: TRBJ1-3
d_gene: -
len: 16

CDR3aa: CASDDLGQDGYTF
CDR3nt: TGTGCCAGCGACGATTTAGGACAGGATGGCTACACCTTC
v_gene: TRBV6-1
abundance: few
j_gene: TRBJ1-2
d_gene: TRBD1
len: 13

CDR3aa: CASSFAWGTEAFF
CDR3nt: TGTGCCAGCAGTTTTGCATGGGGCACTGAAGCTTTCTTT
v_gene: TRBV27
abundance: -
j_gene: TRBJ1-1
d_gene: -
len: 13

CDR3aa: CASSSGTSGNEQFF
CDR3nt: TGTGCCAGCAGCTCTGGGACTAGCGGGAATGAGCAGTTCTTC
v_gene: TRBV13
abundance: few
j_gene: TRBJ2-1
d_gene: TRBD2
len: 14

CDR3aa: CASSYSWQDSAEQYF
CDR3nt: TGTGCCAGCAGTTACTCGTGGCAGGACTCCGCCGAGCAGTACTTC
v_gene: TRBV6-5
abundance: -
j_gene: TRBJ2-7
d_gene: -
len: 15

CDR3aa: CASSSRRGAADNYEQYF
CDR3nt: TGTGCCAGCAGCTCCCGACGGGGCGCGGCAGACAACTACGAGCAGTACTTC
v_gene: TRBV7-9
abundance: few
j_gene: TRBJ2-7
d_gene: -
len: 17

CDR3aa: CASRRSSYNEQFF
CDR3nt: TGCGCCAGCAGAAGATCTTCCTACAATGAGCAGTTCTTC
v_gene: TRBV5-1
abundance: -
j_gene: TRBJ2-1
d_gene: -
len: 13

CDR3aa: CASSEEYRGYGYTF
CDR3nt: TGTGCCAGCAGTGAAGAATACAGGGGCTATGGCTACACCTTC
v_gene: TRBV2
abundance: -
j_gene: TRBJ1-2
d_gene: TRBD1
len: 14

CDR3aa: CASSVPAQQGSGYTF
CDR3nt: TGCGCCAGCAGCGTGCCGGCACAACAGGGAAGCGGCTACACCTTC
v_gene: TRBV5-1
abundance: few
j_gene: TRBJ1-2
d_gene: -
len: 15

CDR3aa: CASRFSNSPLHF
CDR3nt: TGTGCAAGTCGCTTCAGTAATTCACCCCTCCACTTT
v_gene: TRBV12-2
abundance: -
j_gene: TRBJ1-6
d_gene: -
len: 12

CDR3aa: CASRTTQETQYF
CDR3nt: TGCGCCAGCAGGACTACTCAAGAGACCCAGTACTTC
v_gene: TRBV5-1
abundance: -
j_gene: TRBJ2-5
d_gene: -
len: 12

CDR3aa: CSVVQAAGNEQYF
CDR3nt: TGCAGCGTCGTCCAAGCGGCGGGGAACGAGCAGTACTTC
v_gene: TRBV29-1
abundance: few
j_gene: TRBJ2-7
d_gene: -
len: 13

CDR3aa: CASSGTGVIAIQYF
CDR3nt: TGTGCCAGCAGTGGGACAGGGGTTATAGCCATTCAGTACTTC
v_gene: TRBV27
abundance: -
j_gene: TRBJ2-4
d_gene: TRBD1
len: 14

CDR3aa: CSVDDQDYEQYF
CDR3nt: TGCAGCGTTGATGACCAGGATTACGAGCAGTACTTC
v_gene: TRBV29-1
abundance: -
j_gene: TRBJ2-7
d_gene: -
len: 12

CDR3aa: CSVGGVTSGGDTQYF
CDR3nt: TGCAGCGTTGGAGGTGTGACTAGCGGGGGAGATACGCAGTATTTT
v_gene: TRBV29-1
abundance: few
j_gene: TRBJ2-3
d_gene: TRBD2
len: 15

CDR3aa: CASSTGTVNYGYTF
CDR3nt: TGTGCCAGTAGTACGGGGACGGTTAACTATGGCTACACCTTC
v_gene: TRBV19
abundance: -
j_gene: TRBJ1-2
d_gene: -
len: 14

CDR3aa: CASTPGGVYEKLFF
CDR3nt: TGCGCCAGCACCCCCGGCGGTGTGTATGAAAAACTGTTTTTT
v_gene: TRBV5-1
abundance: -
j_gene: TRBJ1-4
d_gene: -
len: 14

CDR3aa: CASTGQGGQPQHF
CDR3nt: TGTGCCAGCACTGGACAGGGTGGTCAGCCCCAGCATTTT
v_gene: TRBV25-1
abundance: -
j_gene: TRBJ1-5
d_gene: TRBD1
len: 13

CDR3aa: CASSPIPRGVNYGYTF
CDR3nt: TGTGCCAGCTCACCAATCCCCAGGGGGGTTAACTATGGCTACACCTTC
v_gene: TRBV18
abundance: -
j_gene: TRBJ1-2
d_gene: TRBD1
len: 16

CDR3aa: CASRALNNEQFF
CDR3nt: TGTGCCAGCAGAGCCTTAAACAATGAGCAGTTCTTC
v_gene: TRBV28
abundance: few
j_gene: TRBJ2-1
d_gene: -
len: 12

CDR3aa: CASSRSVAGGQGTYEQYF
CDR3nt: TGCGCCAGCAGCCGGTCCGTTGCCGGAGGACAGGGGACCTACGAGCAGTACTTC
v_gene: TRBV4-1
abundance: -
j_gene: TRBJ2-7
d_gene: TRBD1
len: 18

CDR3aa: CASSEMGQLNGKPQHF
CDR3nt: TGCGCCAGCAGCGAGATGGGACAGCTCAATGGGAAGCCCCAGCATTTT
v_gene: TRBV4-1
abundance: -
j_gene: TRBJ1-5
d_gene: TRBD1
len: 16

CDR3aa: CASSLMGQTSGGYTF
CDR3nt: TGTGCCAGCAGCTTAATGGGACAGACCTCGGGCGGCTACACCTTC
v_gene: TRBV7-2
abundance: few
j_gene: TRBJ1-2
d_gene: TRBD1
len: 15

CDR3aa: CASSVVRGDPGGELFF
CDR3nt: TGTGCTAGCAGCGTAGTCCGGGGGGACCCGGGCGGGGAGCTGTTTTTT
v_gene: TRBV7-7
abundance: few
j_gene: TRBJ2-2
d_gene: TRBD2
len: 16

CDR3aa: CASSPLGLANEQYF
CDR3nt: TGTGCCAGCTCACCCCTGGGGCTAGCGAACGAGCAGTACTTC
v_gene: TRBV18
abundance: few
j_gene: TRBJ2-7
d_gene: -
len: 14

CDR3aa: CASRESGGLYNEQFF
CDR3nt: TGTGCCAGCCGGGAGTCGGGGGGCCTTTACAATGAGCAGTTCTTC
v_gene: TRBV6-5
abundance: few
j_gene: TRBJ2-1
d_gene: -
len: 15

CDR3aa: CATRDRVTGANVLTF
CDR3nt: TGTGCCACCAGAGACAGGGTAACTGGGGCCAACGTCCTGACTTTC
v_gene: TRBV15
abundance: -
j_gene: TRBJ2-6
d_gene: TRBD1
len: 15

CDR3aa: CASGLLWVSGRAEAFF
CDR3nt: TGTGCTAGTGGCCTACTGTGGGTCTCCGGGAGGGCTGAAGCTTTCTTT
v_gene: TRBV12-5
abundance: -
j_gene: TRBJ1-1
d_gene: -
len: 16

CDR3aa: CASSLKGYEQYF
CDR3nt: TGTGCCAGCAGCTTAAAGGGGTACGAGCAGTACTTC
v_gene: TRBV13
abundance: -
j_gene: TRBJ2-7
d_gene: -
len: 12

CDR3aa: CASSLVGGYTF
CDR3nt: TGTGCCAGCAGTTTAGTGGGCGGCTACACCTTC
v_gene: TRBV28
abundance: -
j_gene: TRBJ1-2
d_gene: -
len: 11